This T cell receptor (beta chain) appears in the sequencing data of a study of blood T cells in healthy people across ages. Points from the study as a whole: The lack of PBMC sorting stopped any conclusive naive versus antigen-experienced comparison. No one knew whether donors had CMV, which possibly confounded expanded clonotype changes.

Concerning this clonotype itself: Its cognate antigen is unknown.

Donors gave around 10 milliliters of peripheral blood apiece. Isolation of PBMCs gave at least 7 million cells per sample. Primed by a sample-barcoded 5' primer and a J-beta primer mix, a second PCR proceeded for roughly 7 to 11 cycles. TCRdb recomputed calls from the 5' RACE reads with MiXCR, one row per CDR3 protein. Here the sample spans 1.8 million or so distinct CDR3 sequences, approximately 40% being singletons. CDR3 size: 15 residues. The germline V and J ends were trimmed by 0 bases and 4 bases, with 11 bases remaining between them. Looked up from germline, CDR1 is LGHNA and CDR2 is YNFKEQ. The clonotype was recovered from a human donor in good health. This rearrangement joins TRBV4-2 to TRBJ2-3; perhaps D is TRBD1 or TRBD2 (5 bases each). Material: blood. CDR3 DNA sequence: TGTGCCAGCAGCCAAGAGAGGTCGGGGCCAGATACGCAGTATTTT. Its protein product is CASSQERSGPDTQYF.